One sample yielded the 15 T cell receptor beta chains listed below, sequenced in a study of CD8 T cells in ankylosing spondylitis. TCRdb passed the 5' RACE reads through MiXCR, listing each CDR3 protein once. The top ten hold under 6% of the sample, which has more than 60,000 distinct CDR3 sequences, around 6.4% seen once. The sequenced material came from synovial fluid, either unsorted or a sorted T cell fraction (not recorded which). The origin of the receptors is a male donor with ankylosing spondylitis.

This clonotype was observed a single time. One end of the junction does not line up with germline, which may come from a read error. CDR3: CACSLLLTDGDEAFF. The DNA for the CDR3 is TGTGCCTGCAGTTTACTGTTAACAGACGGAGATGAAGCTTTCTTT. The chain joins TRBV28 to TRBJ1-1; D unresolved. The CDR3 covers 15 residues. CDR1 is MDHEN and CDR2 is SYDVKM in the germline V gene.

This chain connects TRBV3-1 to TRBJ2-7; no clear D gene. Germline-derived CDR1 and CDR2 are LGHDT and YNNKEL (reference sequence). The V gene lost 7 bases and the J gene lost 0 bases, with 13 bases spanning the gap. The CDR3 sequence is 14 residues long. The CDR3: CASTRQWGSYEQYF. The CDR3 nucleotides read TGTGCCAGCACCCGGCAGTGGGGCTCCTACGAGCAGTACTTC.

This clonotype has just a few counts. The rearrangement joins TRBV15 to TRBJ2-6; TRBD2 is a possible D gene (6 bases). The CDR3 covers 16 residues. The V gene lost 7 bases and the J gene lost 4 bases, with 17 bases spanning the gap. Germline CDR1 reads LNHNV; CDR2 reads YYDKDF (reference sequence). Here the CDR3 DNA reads TGTGCCACCACCAGGGCTGGGGGGAGCGGGGCCAACGTCCTGACTTTC. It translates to CATTRAGGSGANVLTF.

CDR3 residues: CSVGDLGAGANVLTF. In DNA, the CDR3 is TGCAGCGTGGGGGACCTCGGGGCTGGGGCCAACGTCCTGACTTTC. This chain connects TRBV29-1 to TRBJ2-6; D tentatively fits TRBD1 or TRBD2 (5 bases each). The CDR3 consists of 15 residues. Trimming took 6 bases from V and 2 from J, leaving 14 bases between them. The germline V gene has CDR1 SQVTM and CDR2 ANQGSEA.

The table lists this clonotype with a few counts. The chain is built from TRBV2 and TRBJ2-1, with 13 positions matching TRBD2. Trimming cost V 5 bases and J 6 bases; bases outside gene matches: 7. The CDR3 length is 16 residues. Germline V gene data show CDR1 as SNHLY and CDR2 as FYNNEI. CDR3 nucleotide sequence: TGTGCCAGCAGTACCTGGACTAGCGGGAGTTTCAATGAGCAGTTCTTC. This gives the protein CASSTWTSGSFNEQFF.

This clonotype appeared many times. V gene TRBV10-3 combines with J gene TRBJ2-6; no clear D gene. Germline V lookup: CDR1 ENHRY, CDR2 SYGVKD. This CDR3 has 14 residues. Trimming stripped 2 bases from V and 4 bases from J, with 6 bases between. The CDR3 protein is CAISEPEGANVLTF. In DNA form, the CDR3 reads TGTGCCATCAGTGAGCCCGAGGGGGCCAACGTCCTGACTTTC.

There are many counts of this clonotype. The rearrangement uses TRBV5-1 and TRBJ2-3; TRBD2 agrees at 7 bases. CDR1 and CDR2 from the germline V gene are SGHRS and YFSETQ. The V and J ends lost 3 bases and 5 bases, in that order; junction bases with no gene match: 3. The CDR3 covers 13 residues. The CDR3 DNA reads TGCGCCAGCAGCTCCCCGGGGGGAGATACGCAGTATTTT. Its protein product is CASSSPGGDTQYF.

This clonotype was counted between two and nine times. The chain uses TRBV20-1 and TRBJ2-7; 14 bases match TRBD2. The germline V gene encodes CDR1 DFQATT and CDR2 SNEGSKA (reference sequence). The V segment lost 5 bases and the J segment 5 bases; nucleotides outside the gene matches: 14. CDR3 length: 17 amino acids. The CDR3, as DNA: TGCAGTGCTTCCCTCCGCGAAAGGGGACTAGCGGGAGACGAGCAGTACTTC. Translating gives CSASLRERGLAGDEQYF.

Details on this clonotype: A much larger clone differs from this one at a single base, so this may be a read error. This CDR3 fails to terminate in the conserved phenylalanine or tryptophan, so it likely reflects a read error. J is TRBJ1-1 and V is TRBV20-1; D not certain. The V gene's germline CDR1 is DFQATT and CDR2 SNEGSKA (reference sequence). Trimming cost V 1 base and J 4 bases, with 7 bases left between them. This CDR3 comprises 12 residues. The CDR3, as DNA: TGCAGTGCTAGAGGCGGGTTCACTGAAGCTTTCCTT. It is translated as CSARGGFTEAFL.

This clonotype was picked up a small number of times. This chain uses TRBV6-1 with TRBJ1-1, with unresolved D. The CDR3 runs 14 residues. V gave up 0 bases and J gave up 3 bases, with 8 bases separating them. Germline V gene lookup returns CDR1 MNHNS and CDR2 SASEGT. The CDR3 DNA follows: TGTGCCAGCAGTGAAGCGCAAAGCTACACTGAAGCTTTCTTT. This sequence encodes CASSEAQSYTEAFF.

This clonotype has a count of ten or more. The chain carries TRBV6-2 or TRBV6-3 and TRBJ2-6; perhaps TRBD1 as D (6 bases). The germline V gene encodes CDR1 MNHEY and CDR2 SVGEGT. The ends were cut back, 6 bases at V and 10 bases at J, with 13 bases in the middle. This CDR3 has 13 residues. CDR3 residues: CASSLQGRNVLTF. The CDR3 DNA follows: TGTGCCAGCAGCCTACAGGGAAGGAACGTCCTGACTTTC.

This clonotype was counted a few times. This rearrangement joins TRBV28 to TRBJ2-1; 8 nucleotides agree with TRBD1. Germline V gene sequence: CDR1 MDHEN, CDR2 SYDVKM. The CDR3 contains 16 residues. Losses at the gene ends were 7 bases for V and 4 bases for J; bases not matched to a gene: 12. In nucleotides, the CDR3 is TGTGCCAGCAATCCAGCCGGGACAGGAATTTACAATGAGCAGTTCTTC. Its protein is CASNPAGTGIYNEQFF.

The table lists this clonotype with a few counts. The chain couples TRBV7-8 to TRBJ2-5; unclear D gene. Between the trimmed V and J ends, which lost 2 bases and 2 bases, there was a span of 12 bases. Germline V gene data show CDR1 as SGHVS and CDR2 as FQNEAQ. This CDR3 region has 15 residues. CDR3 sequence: CASSLLAGRQETQYF. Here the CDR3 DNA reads TGTGCCAGCAGCTTACTTGCCGGGCGGCAAGAGACCCAGTACTTC.

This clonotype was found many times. CDR3 amino acids: CAISLAGGSNTGELFF. DNA for the CDR3: TGTGCCATCAGCCTAGCGGGAGGTTCTAACACCGGGGAGCTGTTTTTT. V gene TRBV10-3 combines with J gene TRBJ2-2, with 11 bases lining up with TRBD2. From germline, CDR1 is ENHRY and CDR2 SYGVKD. The CDR3 sequence is 16 residues long. Losses at the gene ends were 6 bases for V and 2 bases for J; bases not matched to a gene: 5.

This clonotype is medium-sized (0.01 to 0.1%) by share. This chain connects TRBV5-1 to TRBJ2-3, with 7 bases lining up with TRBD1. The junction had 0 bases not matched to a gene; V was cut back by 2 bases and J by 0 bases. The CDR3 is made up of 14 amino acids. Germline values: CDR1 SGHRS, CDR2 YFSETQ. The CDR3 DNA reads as TGCGCCAGCAGCTTAGGGGGCAGCACAGATACGCAGTATTTT. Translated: CASSLGGSTDTQYF. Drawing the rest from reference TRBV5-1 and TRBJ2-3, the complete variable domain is KAGVTQTPRYLIKTRGQQVTLSCSPISGHRSVSWYQQTPGQGLQFLFEYFSETQRNKGNFPGRFSGRQFSNSRSEMNVSTLELGDSALYLCASSLGGSTDTQYFGPGTRLTVL.